These 19 T cell receptor beta chains were all obtained from the same sample, sequenced in a study of identical twins. TCRdb reprocessed the 5' RACE reads with MiXCR, giving one entry per CDR3 protein. The sample records around 480,000 distinct CDR3 sequences, roughly 13% being singletons. The same sample was also used in a study of yellow fever vaccine responses in identical twins.

The sample was CD4+ T cells sorted from blood. These receptors all come from a woman younger than 35 in good health.

This clonotype has more than one count but fewer than ten. V is TRBV25-1 and J is TRBJ2-3; D gene unclear. The CDR3 contains 15 residues. Germline values: CDR1 MGHDK, CDR2 SYGVNS. Trimming left V 0 bases short and J 3 bases short, with 10 bases between. CDR3 DNA sequence: TGTGCCAGCAGTGAATATGGACCTTCGACAGATACGCAGTATTTT. Translation: CASSEYGPSTDTQYF.

This clonotype was counted ten times or more. CDR3 loop: CASSLGVGGGFNEQFF. The CDR3 coding sequence is TGTGCCAGCAGCTTAGGGGTTGGCGGGGGCTTCAATGAGCAGTTCTTC. This chain links TRBV7-2 with TRBJ2-1, with a weak D call TRBD2 (7 bases). The germline V gene encodes CDR1 SGHTA and CDR2 FQGNSA. V was trimmed by 1 base and J by 6 bases, leaving 16 bases between them. The CDR3 covers 16 residues.

This clonotype has just a few counts. This rearrangement joins TRBV28 to TRBJ2-5, with D perhaps matching TRBD1 or TRBD2 (5 bases each). V dropped 7 bases and J dropped 5 bases, with 17 bases sitting between them. This CDR3 region has 14 residues. CDR1 and CDR2 from the germline V gene are MDHEN and SYDVKM. The chain's CDR3 is CASIPGAGAETQYF. As DNA, the CDR3 is TGTGCCAGCATCCCCGGGGCTGGGGCGGAGACCCAGTACTTC.

This clonotype occurred once. V is TRBV6-5 and J is TRBJ2-1; tentatively, D is TRBD1 or TRBD2 (6 bases each). In germline, CDR1 is MNHEY, CDR2 SVGAGI. The CDR3 runs to 16 residues. Trimming left V 0 bases short and J 13 bases short, with 22 bases between. The CDR3 region has the DNA TGTGCCAGCAGTTACTCCGCCGCGGAGGGGGTGGGTGGACAGTTCTTC. It yields the protein CASSYSAAEGVGGQFF.

A word on this clonotype: A read error may explain this, as a much larger clone is one base away. V and J are TRBV12-3 or TRBV12-4 and TRBJ2-5, with 8 bases aligning to TRBD2. This CDR3 is built from 18 residues. CDR3 nucleotides: TGTGCCCGCAGCCAATCCTTTGGGGTAGCGGGGCCCTTTGGGACCCAGTACTTC. It translates to CARSQSFGVAGPFGTQYF.

V gene TRBV11-2 combines with J gene TRBJ2-5; tentative D call: TRBD2 (6 bases). There are 14 residues in the CDR3. V shed 2 bases and J shed 5 bases, with 12 bases lying between them. Germline CDR1 is SGHAT and CDR2 is FQNNGV. The CDR3: CASSLNLAGETQYF. CDR3 DNA: TGTGCCAGCAGCTTAAACCTGGCGGGGGAGACCCAGTACTTC.

The J gene is TRBJ2-1, the V gene TRBV7-6; 13 nucleotides line up with TRBD2. With 5 bases clipped from V and 9 bases from J, the junction kept 10 bases outside the gene matches. CDR1 is SGHVS and CDR2 is FNYEAQ in the germline V gene. CDR3 length: 16 amino acids. CDR3: CASSLRLAGGMSEQFF. Here the CDR3 DNA reads TGTGCCAGCAGCCTCCGACTAGCGGGAGGTATGAGTGAGCAGTTCTTC.

In its sample, this clonotype was seen a few times. The V and J genes are TRBV20-1 and TRBJ1-5, with unresolved D. V gave up 3 bases and J gave up 4 bases, with 7 bases separating them. The germline V gene encodes CDR1 DFQATT and CDR2 SNEGSKA (reference sequence). The CDR3 loop spans 12 amino acids. Here the CDR3 reads CSASDGNQPQHF. The CDR3, as DNA: TGCAGTGCTAGTGACGGGAATCAGCCCCAGCATTTT.

The table lists this clonotype with many counts. The chain combines TRBV20-1 with TRBJ2-3; D is undetermined. The CDR3 runs 14 residues. Trimming took off 0 bases at V and 5 bases at J, with 12 bases between the two ends. CDR1 is DFQATT, CDR2 SNEGSKA, per germline (reference sequence). CDR3 DNA sequence: TGCAGTGCTAGAGATGCGGACGTTCTAGATACGCAGTATTTT. Translation: CSARDADVLDTQYF.

There are many counts of this clonotype. J is TRBJ2-2 and V is TRBV7-9; D ambiguous. The CDR3 contains 15 residues. Deletions cut 3 bases from V and 0 bases from J, with 8 bases between. The germline V gene has CDR1 SEHNR and CDR2 FQNEAQ (reference sequence). CDR3 residues: CASSFGESNTGELFF. In DNA, the CDR3 is TGTGCCAGCAGCTTCGGCGAGTCGAACACCGGGGAGCTGTTTTTT.

This clonotype was recorded at least ten times. The rearrangement uses TRBV9 and TRBJ2-5; 10 bases match TRBD2. The junction had 16 bases not matched to a gene; V was cut back by 0 bases and J by 2 bases. The CDR3 contains 20 residues. CDR1 is SGDLS and CDR2 is YYNGEE in the germline V gene. CDR3 loop: CASSVAPLAGVWEQQETQYF. The CDR3 coding sequence is TGTGCCAGCAGCGTAGCCCCGCTAGCGGGAGTTTGGGAACAGCAAGAGACCCAGTACTTC.

The chain couples TRBV5-1 to TRBJ2-1; TRBD2 matches 14 bases. After removal of 4 bases from V and 8 bases from J, the junction contained 8 bases not matched to a gene. Germline lookup yields CDR1 SGHRS and CDR2 YFSETQ. The CDR3 extends over 16 amino acids. CDR3 nucleotide sequence: TGCGCCAGCAGCCCAGGACTAGCGGGGGGCCCCGATGAGCAGTTCTTC. Translating it yields CASSPGLAGGPDEQFF.

This clonotype was seen only a few times. This sequence joins TRBV29-1 and TRBJ2-3; the match to TRBD1 covers 9 bases. The CDR3 runs 12 residues. The germline CDR1 and CDR2 sequences are SQVTM and ANQGSEA. V gave up 7 bases and J gave up 4 bases; unmatched junction bases: 3. The CDR3 sequence is CSADRGADTQYF. The CDR3 DNA sequence: TGCAGCGCTGACAGGGGGGCAGATACGCAGTATTTT.

This clonotype was counted many times. CDR3 DNA: TGTGCCAGCAGTTCGACTAGCGGGAACTACGAGCAGTACTTC. Its protein product is CASSSTSGNYEQYF. The rearrangement uses TRBV27 and TRBJ2-7; 11 nucleotides agree with TRBD2. V was pared by 4 bases and J by 3 bases, with 2 bases of the junction left unmatched. The CDR3 loop spans 14 amino acids. The V gene's germline CDR1 is MNHEY and CDR2 SMNVEV (reference sequence).

This clonotype was seen repeatedly, ten times or more. The rearrangement links TRBV3-1 to TRBJ2-1; D ambiguous. V shed 3 bases and J shed 5 bases, with 5 bases lying between them. Germline-derived CDR1 and CDR2 are LGHDT and YNNKEL (reference sequence). The CDR3 sequence is 12 residues long. CDR3 loop: CASSQKDNEQFF. CDR3 in DNA: TGTGCCAGCAGCCAGAAGGACAATGAGCAGTTCTTC.

This clonotype was observed a few times. At one end, the junction sequence differs from germline, possibly due to a read error. This rearrangement joins TRBV6-4 to TRBJ1-1; D is unresolved. This CDR3 has 9 amino acids. Germline V gene data show CDR1 as MRHNA and CDR2 as SNTAGT. The CDR3 coding sequence is TGTGCCAGCAGTCCCTTGGACGCCTTT. Its translation is CASSPLDAF.

The rearrangement links TRBV18 to TRBJ2-2; D unclear. The V gene's germline CDR1 is KGHSH and CDR2 LQKENI. With 2 bases removed from V and 1 base from J, the gap between germline ends came to 5 bases. There are 14 residues in the CDR3. This CDR3 is CASSPVGNTGELFF. In nucleotides, the CDR3 is TGTGCCAGCTCACCAGTGGGGAACACCGGGGAGCTGTTTTTT.

This clonotype was found many times. CDR3 sequence: CASSFVQETQYF. The CDR3 coding sequence is TGTGCCAGCAGCTTTGTCCAGGAGACCCAGTACTTC. V gene TRBV11-2 combines with J gene TRBJ2-5; D ambiguous. The V end lost 3 bases, the J end lost 5 bases, and 7 bases lay between the germline ends. CDR1 and CDR2 (germline): SGHAT, FQNNGV. The CDR3 is 12 amino acids.

This clonotype turned up a few times. The rearrangement links TRBV6-5 to TRBJ2-7; 12 bases are shared with TRBD2. CDR3 size: 15 residues. The trim removed 2 bases at V and 3 bases at J, leaving 2 bases unmatched. The germline gives CDR1 MNHEY, CDR2 SVGAGI. This CDR3 reads CASSYRTSGNYEQYF. DNA for the CDR3: TGTGCCAGCAGTTACCGGACTAGCGGGAACTACGAGCAGTACTTC.